Below, 32 T cell receptor beta chains from the same sample are listed, as sequenced in a study of post-analysis software for immune sequencing data. General study points: With TRBV5-6, TRBV5-1 and TRBV20-1 included, about five TRBV segments were more frequent in patients than in controls.

TCR beta libraries were prepared from cDNA with unique molecular identifiers. TCRdb re-called the PCR reads with MiXCR, one entry per CDR3 protein. The sample carries roughly 200,000 distinct CDR3 sequences, roughly 30% recorded once. Their target antigens are unknown. Sequencing was performed on blood. The receptors were sampled from a girl aged 2-17 years with multiple sclerosis.

This clonotype has just a few counts. The rearrangement links TRBV4-1 to TRBJ2-1, with 8 bases fitting TRBD2. The CDR3 runs 16 residues. V shed 5 bases, J shed 1 base, and the junction held 7 bases outside the gene matches. The germline V gene has CDR1 MGHRA and CDR2 YSYEKL. CDR3 DNA sequence: TGCGCCAGCAGCGATTCGGGACTAGTGTCCTACAATGAGCAGTTCTTC. Translation: CASSDSGLVSYNEQFF.

This clonotype was seen at least ten times. This chain joins TRBV7-6 and TRBJ1-1; D is uncertain. Germline V gives CDR1 SGHVS, CDR2 FNYEAQ. The V gene lost 5 bases and the J gene lost 0 bases, with 13 bases spanning the gap. The CDR3 is made up of 15 amino acids. This CDR3 is CASSRNALMNTEAFF. As DNA, the CDR3 is TGTGCCAGCAGCCGTAACGCTCTGATGAACACTGAAGCTTTCTTT.

The chain combines TRBV2 with TRBJ2-5, with 8 bases fitting TRBD1. CDR1 and CDR2 (germline): SNHLY, FYNNEI. The trim removed 4 bases at V and 11 bases at J, leaving 9 bases unmatched. The CDR3 has 13 amino acids. DNA for the CDR3: TGTGCCAGCAGTGGGACAGGGACCTACGGGCAGTACTTC. Translating gives CASSGTGTYGQYF.

The chain has TRBV13 and TRBJ2-7, with TRBD1 identical over 8 bases. V shed 7 bases and J 4 bases; nucleotides not matched to a gene: 15. The CDR3 is made up of 16 amino acids. From germline, CDR1 is PRHDT and CDR2 FYEKMQ (reference sequence). The CDR3 nucleotides read TGTGCCAGCACCGAAGTCCGGGACAGGAGGGTTTACGAGCAGTACTTC. Amino acid sequence: CASTEVRDRRVYEQYF. The variable domain in full, completed from reference TRBV13 and TRBJ2-7, reads AAGVIQSPRHLIKEKRETATLKCYPIPRHDTVYWYQQGPGQDPQFLISFYEKMQSDKGSIPDRFSAQQFSDYHSELNMSSLELGDSALYFCASTEVRDRRVYEQYFGPGTRLTVT.

CDR3 sequence reads: CASRTENYGYTF. DNA of the CDR3: TGCGCCAGCAGAACGGAGAACTATGGCTACACCTTC. The chain carries TRBV5-1 and TRBJ1-2; unclear D gene. V was shortened by 5 bases and J by 2 bases, with 7 bases between the two germline ends. The V gene's germline CDR1 is SGHRS and CDR2 YFSETQ. There are 12 residues in the CDR3.

In this sample, this clonotype turned up many times. V gene TRBV6-6 combines with J gene TRBJ1-6; D is unclear. The CDR3 is 13 amino acids. Germline loops: CDR1 MNHNY, CDR2 SVGAGI (reference sequence). V was pared by 10 bases and J by 14 bases, with 21 bases between. As DNA, the CDR3 is TGTGCCACCGTGAGGGCAGCCGAGGAGACCCTCCACTTT. Its translation: CATVRAAEETLHF.

This clonotype was found a few times. The V gene is TRBV5-6, the J gene TRBJ2-3; TRBD2 matches 8 bases. Germline trimming cut 4 bases from V and 4 bases from J; bases unmatched to any gene: 5. Germline V gene sequence: CDR1 SGHDT, CDR2 YYEEEE. The CDR3 spans 14 residues. The CDR3 spells CASSVLAAADTQYF. CDR3 DNA sequence: TGTGCCAGCAGCGTACTAGCGGCCGCAGATACGCAGTATTTT.

V usage is TRBV30 and J usage is TRBJ2-5; 12 positions agree with TRBD2. CDR3 length: 17 amino acids. Per germline, CDR1 GTSNPN and CDR2 SVGIG (reference sequence). The V and J ends lost 1 base and 0 bases, in that order; junction bases with no gene match: 6. The CDR3 loop reads CAWSASRTSGNQETQYF. The CDR3 nucleotides are TGTGCCTGGAGTGCCTCACGGACTAGCGGGAACCAAGAGACCCAGTACTTC.

This clonotype showed up just a few times. The junction departs from germline at one end; a sequencing error may be responsible. The genes are TRBV29-1 and TRBJ1-6; 8 bases are a match to TRBD1. Germline-derived CDR1 and CDR2 are SQVTM and ANQGSEA. CDR3 size: 13 residues. CDR3 DNA: TGCAGCGCAGGGGGCAGGGTAAATTCACCCCCCCACTTT. Amino acid sequence: CSAGGRVNSPPHF.

This clonotype was seen at least ten times. The genes are TRBV29-1 and TRBJ2-7; weak D call: TRBD2 (5 bases). Germline CDR1 reads SQVTM; CDR2 reads ANQGSEA. The CDR3 totals 13 residues. Trimming stripped 4 bases from V and 1 base from J, with 11 bases between. The CDR3 DNA reads as TGCAGCGTTGGGACGGGAAATTCCTACGAGCAGTACTTC. This translates into CSVGTGNSYEQYF.

With respect to this clonotype: A much larger clone differs by one base, so this may be a read error. The chain employs TRBV20-1 and TRBJ2-5; D may match TRBD1 or TRBD2 (5 bases each). The V and J ends lost 3 bases and 10 bases respectively, with 15 bases between them. From germline, CDR1 is DFQATT and CDR2 SNEGSKA (reference sequence). This CDR3 contains 12 residues. CDR3: CSASGTPGGQYF. The CDR3 DNA reads as TGCAGTGCTAGTGGTACCCCTGGGGGCCAGTACTTC.

There are many counts of this clonotype. J is TRBJ2-7 and V is TRBV4-2; 7 bases fit TRBD2. Germline trimming cut 0 bases from V and 12 bases from J; bases unmatched to any gene: 8. The germline CDR1 and CDR2 sequences are LGHNA and YNFKEQ. The CDR3 extends over 13 amino acids. The chain's CDR3 is CASSQDREGMLYF. The CDR3 coding sequence is TGTGCCAGCAGCCAAGATAGGGAGGGAATGCTGTACTTC.

Details on this clonotype: Being one base from a much bigger clone, this may be a read error. V gene TRBV7-2 combines with J gene TRBJ2-7, with 8 bases identical to TRBD1. After removal of 1 base from V and 3 bases from J, the junction contained 5 bases not matched to a gene. Looked up from germline, CDR1 is SGHTA and CDR2 is FQGNSA. The CDR3 is 15 residues long. The CDR3 DNA follows: TGTGCCAGCAGCTTAGGGTCAGGGGGCTGCTACGAGCAGTACTTC. Amino acids: CASSLGSGGCYEQYF.

This clonotype was observed many times. The CDR3 spells CASSLSQGSYGYTF. The CDR3 nucleotides read TGCGCCAGCAGCTTGAGCCAGGGGTCGTACGGCTACACCTTC. The chain employs TRBV5-1 and TRBJ1-2; possibly TRBD1 for D (6 bases). This CDR3 has 14 residues. Germline CDR1 reads SGHRS; CDR2 reads YFSETQ. V lost 1 base and J lost 8, with 15 bases in between.

This clonotype occurred many times. The V call is TRBV7-3, the J call TRBJ2-1; D possibly corresponds to TRBD2 (6 bases). The V end was cut by 2 bases, the J end by 5 bases, with 13 bases between. From germline, CDR1 is SGHTA and CDR2 FQGTGA. The CDR3 totals 15 residues. The chain's CDR3 is CASSLGSGFNNEQFF. CDR3 in DNA: TGTGCCAGCAGCTTAGGTAGCGGTTTCAACAATGAGCAGTTCTTC.

V and J are TRBV6-5 and TRBJ2-1; 9 bases are shared with TRBD2. V was clipped by 2 bases and J by 8 bases; unmatched bases: 7. The CDR3 is made up of 15 amino acids. Germline CDR1 and CDR2: MNHEY and SVGAGI. This CDR3 reads CASSYTGGGADEQFF. The DNA of the CDR3 is TGTGCCAGCAGTTACACGGGCGGGGGGGCCGATGAGCAGTTCTTC.

V is TRBV20-1 and J is TRBJ1-1, with TRBD1 matching over 10 bases. The CDR3 covers 14 residues. V shed 3 bases and J 1 base; nucleotides not matched to a gene: 2. Germline V lookup: CDR1 DFQATT, CDR2 SNEGSKA (reference sequence). Here the CDR3 DNA reads TGCAGTGCTAGGAGACAGGGGGCGAACACTGAAGCTTTCTTT. Translated: CSARRQGANTEAFF.

The rearrangement joins TRBV27 to TRBJ2-4; no definite D call. Trimming removed 5 bases at V and 7 bases at J, with 12 bases between. The CDR3 is 13 residues long. Germline assignment: CDR1 MNHEY and CDR2 SMNVEV (reference sequence). The CDR3 spells CASSPGSFNIQYF. The CDR3 nucleotides are TGTGCCAGCAGTCCCGGGTCTTTTAACATTCAGTACTTC.

The rearrangement joins TRBV7-9 to TRBJ1-2; weak D call: TRBD1 (6 bases). Germline assignment: CDR1 SEHNR and CDR2 FQNEAQ (reference sequence). V lost 5 bases to trimming and J lost 8 bases, with 18 bases between them. The CDR3 runs to 14 residues. CDR3: CASSALTGSQGYTF. The CDR3 coding sequence is TGTGCCAGCAGCGCCTTAACAGGGTCGCAAGGCTACACCTTC.

The chain combines TRBV5-1 with TRBJ1-6; possibly TRBD1 for D (6 bases). Germline CDR1 and CDR2: SGHRS and YFSETQ. This CDR3 region has 18 residues. V dropped 1 base and J dropped 8 bases, with 22 bases sitting between them. The CDR3 DNA follows: TGCGCCAGCAGCTTGATGGGACTCCGGGGACACCCGCATTCACCCCTCCACTTT. This codes for CASSLMGLRGHPHSPLHF.

This clonotype has ten or more counts. The chain uses TRBV28 and TRBJ2-7, with D hard to call. This CDR3 region has 14 residues. Trimming cost V 4 bases and J 3 bases, with 13 bases left between them. The germline V gene has CDR1 MDHEN and CDR2 SYDVKM. The CDR3 protein is CASSSSTVSYEQYF. CDR3 DNA sequence: TGTGCCAGCAGTTCCTCGACCGTTAGCTACGAGCAGTACTTC. The variable domain in full, with the rest retrieved from reference TRBV28 and TRBJ2-7, is DVKVTQSSRYLVKRTGEKVFLECVQDMDHENMFWYRQDPGLGLRLIYFSYDVKMKEKGDIPEGYSVSREKKERFSLILESASTNQTSMYLCASSSSTVSYEQYFGPGTRLTVT.

The sample holds many counts of this clonotype. V and J are TRBV6-1 and TRBJ1-2; D gene ambiguous. The CDR3 totals 15 residues. In germline, CDR1 is MNHNS, CDR2 SASEGT. The ends were cut back, 0 bases at V and 3 bases at J, with 11 bases in the middle. CDR3 protein: CASSEATGRHYGYTF. The CDR3, as DNA: TGTGCCAGCAGTGAAGCCACCGGACGGCACTATGGCTACACCTTC.

The rearrangement uses TRBV4-1 and TRBJ2-5; possibly TRBD2 for D (6 bases). The closer fit of TRBJ2-7 to the DNA end suggests the J call may be wrong. Germline V CDR1 and CDR2: MGHRA, YSYEKL. The CDR3 totals 15 residues. The CDR3 DNA reads as TGCGCCAGCAGCCAAGATAGGAGGGAGGTATTCGAGCAGTACTTC. Translated: CASSQDRREVFEQYF.

There are a few counts of this clonotype. The J gene is TRBJ1-1, the V gene TRBV13, with 8 nucleotides matching TRBD1. V gave up 5 bases and J gave up 3 bases; unmatched junction bases: 8. Germline CDR1 and CDR2: PRHDT and FYEKMQ (reference sequence). CDR3 length: 15 amino acids. For the CDR3, the DNA is TGTGCCAGCAGCATACGGACAGGGTGGGACACTGAAGCTTTCTTT. Its translation: CASSIRTGWDTEAFF.

About this clonotype: Possible read error: a much larger clone is one base away. The gene calls are TRBV20-1 and TRBJ2-1, with TRBD2 matching over 10 bases. CDR1 DFQATT and CDR2 SNEGSKA come from the germline V gene (reference sequence). The CDR3 consists of 11 residues. The CDR3 protein is CGGGLAETQFF. DNA of the CDR3: TGCGGTGGTGGACTAGCGGAGACCCAGTTCTTC.

Only one count was recorded for this clonotype. A much larger clone is a single base away; this may be a read error. The chain joins TRBV12-3 or TRBV12-4 to TRBJ2-7, with no clear D. V was shortened by 5 bases and J by 0 bases, with 14 bases between the two germline ends. There are 15 residues in the CDR3. CDR3 residues: CASSTPNGFSYEQYF. Here the CDR3 DNA reads TGTGCCAGCAGTACCCCTAACGGGTTCTCCTACGAGCAGTACTTC.

This clonotype was found many times. This chain joins TRBV3-1 and TRBJ2-1, with D perhaps matching TRBD2 (5 bases). CDR3 length equals 14 residues. V was shortened by 3 bases and J by 8 bases, with 14 bases between the two germline ends. Per the germline V gene, CDR1 is LGHDT and CDR2 is YNNKEL (reference sequence). CDR3 loop: CASSHAFTGDEQFF. DNA for the CDR3: TGTGCCAGCAGCCATGCCTTCACCGGGGATGAGCAGTTCTTC.

As regards this clonotype: With a much larger clone just one base away, this may be a read error. CDR3 in DNA: TGTGCCAGCAGTGAAGCGGATACTCACAATGAGCAGTACTTC. Amino acids: CASSEADTHNEQYF. This sequence joins TRBV6-1 and TRBJ2-7; D is undetermined. Trimming stripped 0 bases from V and 7 bases from J, with 13 bases between. The CDR3 consists of 14 residues. Germline-derived CDR1 and CDR2 are MNHNS and SASEGT.

The chain links TRBV20-1 to TRBJ1-2; possibly TRBD1 for D (5 bases). CDR3 size: 12 residues. Germline V lookup: CDR1 DFQATT, CDR2 SNEGSKA (reference sequence). Trimming pared 6 bases from V and 3 bases from J, leaving 11 bases between. As DNA, the CDR3 is TGCAGTGCCAAAGGGGAATACTATGGCTACACCTTC. Amino acids: CSAKGEYYGYTF.

In regard to this clonotype: This may arise from a read error, as a much more abundant clone is one base away. The rearrangement joins TRBV29-1 to TRBJ2-5; D unresolved. The assigned J gene may be wrong: the sequence end matches TRBJ2-7 better. The CDR3 has 13 amino acids. Germline CDR1 is SQVTM and CDR2 is ANQGSEA. This CDR3 is CSVEDKVAYEQYF. CDR3 DNA: TGCAGCGTTGAAGACAAGGTGGCCTACGAGCAGTACTTC.

This clonotype was counted at least ten times. This sequence joins TRBV12-3 or TRBV12-4 and TRBJ2-3; D perhaps matches TRBD2 (7 bases). Trimming removed 6 bases at V and 2 bases at J, with 18 bases between. The CDR3 loop spans 16 amino acids. DNA of the CDR3: TGTGCCAGCAGGATGGGGGGCGGGGGCCCCACAGATACGCAGTATTTT. Translation: CASRMGGGGPTDTQYF.

This clonotype was recorded many times. V usage is TRBV6-6 and J usage is TRBJ1-6, with TRBD1 as a possible D gene (6 bases). The germline CDR1 and CDR2 sequences are MNHNY and SVGAGI (reference sequence). This CDR3 region has 14 residues. Trimming took off 7 bases at V and 7 bases at J, with 14 bases between the two ends. This CDR3 is CASTPGAANSPLHF. DNA of the CDR3: TGTGCCAGCACCCCGGGGGCAGCCAATTCACCCCTCCACTTT.